This TCR beta chain came from a study of tumor-infiltrating lymphocytes in primary liver carcinoma. The study, taken as a whole, reports: Blood fell significantly below tumors in its top-250-clone fraction (p = 0.039).

About this clonotype itself: The antigen remains unidentified.

Reverse transcription of 500 ng total RNA with a constant-region primer produced TCR beta cDNA. Three nested multiplex PCR rounds, a slightly modified ARM-PCR, produced the libraries for TCR beta. Both of the initial two PCR rounds ran for 10 cycles and employed TRBV1-TRBV30 forward primers alongside a C-beta reverse primer. Using its own MiXCR run on the multiplex PCR reads, TCRdb lists one record per CDR3 protein. The table shows 300,000 to 400,000 distinct CDR3 sequences, with about 61% occurring only once. Unsorted whole blood yielded blood RNA, and germline DNA was extracted as well. Germline CDR1 reads MNHNS; CDR2 reads SASEGT. With 6 bases removed from V and 3 bases from J, the gap between germline ends came to 15 bases. CDR3 length: 15 amino acids.

The sequence came from a man in his forties or fifties with primary liver carcinoma and hepatitis B virus infection. The sequencing sample was made of peripheral blood. The chain employs TRBV6-1 and TRBJ2-1, with D perhaps given as TRBD1 or TRBD2 (6 bases each). CDR3 residues: CASRRGRQLYNEQFF. In DNA form, the CDR3 reads TGTGCCAGCAGAAGGGGGAGGCAACTCTACAATGAGCAGTTCTTC.